A selection of T cell receptor beta chains follows, all from one sample in a study of T-cell memory formation after mild COVID-19. TCRdb redid the calling of the 5' RACE reads with MiXCR, one entry per CDR3 protein. The sample shows hundreds of thousands of distinct CDR3 sequences, around 27% of them seen only once. The sample taken for sequencing was PBMCs or a T cell subset sorted from them (not recorded which). The receptors originated from an adult woman who had mild COVID-19 (a few samples of this study predate the infection). Cell type and time point are not known. The CDR3 runs from the conserved cysteine through the conserved F or W. The order of the fields is V gene, CDR3 protein.

TRBV30	CAWSGTGGRDTQYF
TRBV6-5	CASSYLLAGGPREQYF
TRBV5-1	CASSLGTQNTEAFF
TRBV6-5	CASSRPNLNTEAFF
TRBV7-2	CASRRGGEASYNEQFF
TRBV6-5	CASSRRTGPFEQYF
TRBV6-5	CASSPWPGEQYF
TRBV6-5	CASSYSSGLATDTGELFF
TRBV29-1	CSGLAGLADTQYF
TRBV29-1	CSAGTSGIADTQYF
TRBV24-1	CATSDSTSGTSYNEQFF
TRBV27	CASSHRDDGGYTF
TRBV20-1	CSARRAPDTQYF
TRBV28	CASRRDRLDTQYF
TRBV20-1	CSASDSTNEKLFF
TRBV15	CATSRLRGEGETQYF
TRBV7-9	CASSLPGQGAYGYTF